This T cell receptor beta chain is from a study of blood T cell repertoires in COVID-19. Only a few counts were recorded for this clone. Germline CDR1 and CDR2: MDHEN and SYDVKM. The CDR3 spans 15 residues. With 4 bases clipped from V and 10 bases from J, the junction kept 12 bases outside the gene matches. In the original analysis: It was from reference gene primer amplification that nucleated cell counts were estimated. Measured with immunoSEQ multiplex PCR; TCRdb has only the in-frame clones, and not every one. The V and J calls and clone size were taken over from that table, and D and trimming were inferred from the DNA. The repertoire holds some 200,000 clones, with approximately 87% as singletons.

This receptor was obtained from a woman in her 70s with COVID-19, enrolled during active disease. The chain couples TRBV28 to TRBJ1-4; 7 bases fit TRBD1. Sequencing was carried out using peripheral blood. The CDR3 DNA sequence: TGTGCCAGCAGTTCACAGGGGCAAATGAGAGGAAAACTGTTTTTT. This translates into CASSSQGQMRGKLFF.